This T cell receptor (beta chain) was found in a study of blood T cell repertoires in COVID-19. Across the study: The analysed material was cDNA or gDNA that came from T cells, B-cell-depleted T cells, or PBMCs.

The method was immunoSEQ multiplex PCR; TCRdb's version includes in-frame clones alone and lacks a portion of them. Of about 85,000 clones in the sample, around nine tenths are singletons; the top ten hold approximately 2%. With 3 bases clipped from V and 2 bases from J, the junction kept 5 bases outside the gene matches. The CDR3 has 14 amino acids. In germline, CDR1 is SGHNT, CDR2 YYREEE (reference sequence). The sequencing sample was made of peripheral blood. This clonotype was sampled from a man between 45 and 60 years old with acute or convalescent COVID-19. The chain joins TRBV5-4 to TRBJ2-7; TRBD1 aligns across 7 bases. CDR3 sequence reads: CASSSRDSPYEQYF. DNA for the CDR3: TGTGCCAGCAGCTCCCGGGACAGCCCCTACGAGCAGTACTTC.